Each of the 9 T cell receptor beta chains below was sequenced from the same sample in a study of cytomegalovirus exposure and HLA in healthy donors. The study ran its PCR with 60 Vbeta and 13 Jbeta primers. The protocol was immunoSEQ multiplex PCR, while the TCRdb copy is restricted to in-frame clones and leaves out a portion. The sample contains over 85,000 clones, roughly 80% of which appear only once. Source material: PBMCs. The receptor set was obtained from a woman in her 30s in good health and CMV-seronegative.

The CDR3 nucleotides read TGTGCCAGCAGCTTGGGAGCTAGAATGGCGACCGGGGAGCTGTTTTTT. Translated, it gives CASSLGARMATGELFF. The chain combines TRBV5-4 with TRBJ2-2; D is unresolved. V lost 0 bases and J lost 5, with 14 bases in between. The germline V gene has CDR1 SGHNT and CDR2 YYREEE (reference sequence). The length of the CDR3 is 16 residues.

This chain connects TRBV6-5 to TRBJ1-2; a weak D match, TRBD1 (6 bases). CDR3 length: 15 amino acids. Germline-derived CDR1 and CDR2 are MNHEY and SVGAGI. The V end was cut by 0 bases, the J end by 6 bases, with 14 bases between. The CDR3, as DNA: TGTGCCAGCAGTTACTCGATGCAGGGGTTTAATGGCTACACCTTC. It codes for CASSYSMQGFNGYTF.

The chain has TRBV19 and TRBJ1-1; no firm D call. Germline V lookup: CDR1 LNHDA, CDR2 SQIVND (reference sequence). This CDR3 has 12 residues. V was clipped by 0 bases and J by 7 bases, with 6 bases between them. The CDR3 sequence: CASSIDTSEAFF. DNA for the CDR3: TGTGCCAGTAGTATAGATACGAGTGAAGCTTTCTTT.

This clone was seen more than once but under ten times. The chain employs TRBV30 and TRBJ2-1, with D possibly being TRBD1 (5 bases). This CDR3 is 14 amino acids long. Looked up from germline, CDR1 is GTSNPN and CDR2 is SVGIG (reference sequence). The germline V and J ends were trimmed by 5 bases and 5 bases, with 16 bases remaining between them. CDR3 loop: CAWAQGTLHNEQFF. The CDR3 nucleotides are TGTGCCTGGGCGCAGGGAACCCTACACAATGAGCAGTTCTTC.

The CDR3 loop is CSVPNIAGAVEQFF. DNA for the CDR3: TGCAGCGTTCCAAATATAGCGGGGGCGGTTGAGCAGTTCTTC. This sequence joins TRBV29-1 and TRBJ2-1, with TRBD2 identical over 9 bases. Germline V lookup: CDR1 SQVTM, CDR2 ANQGSEA. Germline trimming cut 5 bases from V and 9 bases from J; bases unmatched to any gene: 11. This CDR3 has 14 residues.

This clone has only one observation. For the CDR3, the DNA is TGTGCCAGCAGGTTGGGAACAGGTCTCGGGGAAAAACTGTTTTTT. Translating it yields CASRLGTGLGEKLFF. The rearrangement uses TRBV7-6 and TRBJ1-4; tentative D call: TRBD1 (5 bases). Germline values: CDR1 SGHVS, CDR2 FNYEAQ. V was shortened by 6 bases and J by 8 bases, with 19 bases between the two germline ends. The CDR3 is 15 amino acids.

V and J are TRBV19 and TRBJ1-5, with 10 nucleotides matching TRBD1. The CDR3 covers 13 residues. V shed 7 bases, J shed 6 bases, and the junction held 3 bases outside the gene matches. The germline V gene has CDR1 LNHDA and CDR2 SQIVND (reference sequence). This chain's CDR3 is CASTGTGVQPQHF. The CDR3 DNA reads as TGTGCCAGTACTGGGACAGGGGTTCAGCCCCAGCATTTT.

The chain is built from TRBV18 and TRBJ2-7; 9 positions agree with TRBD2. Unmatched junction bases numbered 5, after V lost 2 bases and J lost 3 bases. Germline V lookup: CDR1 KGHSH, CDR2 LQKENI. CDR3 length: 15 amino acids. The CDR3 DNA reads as TGTGCCAGCTCACCATTTAGCGGGAGCCTCTACGAGCAGTACTTC. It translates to CASSPFSGSLYEQYF. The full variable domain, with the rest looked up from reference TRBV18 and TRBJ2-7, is NAGVMQNPRHLVRRRGQEARLRCSPMKGHSHVYWYRQLPEEGLKFMVYLQKENIIDESGMPKERFSAEFPKEGPSILRIQQVVRGDSAAYFCASSPFSGSLYEQYFGPGTRLTVT.

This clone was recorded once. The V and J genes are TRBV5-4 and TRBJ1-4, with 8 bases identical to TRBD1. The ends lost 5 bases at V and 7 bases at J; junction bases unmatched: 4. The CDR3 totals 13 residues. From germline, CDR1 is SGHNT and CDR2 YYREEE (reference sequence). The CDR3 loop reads CASSFDRGEKLFF. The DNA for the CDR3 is TGTGCCAGCAGTTTCGACAGGGGTGAAAAACTGTTTTTT. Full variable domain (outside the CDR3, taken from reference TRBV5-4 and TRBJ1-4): ETGVTQSPTHLIKTRGQQVTLRCSSQSGHNTVSWYQQALGQGPQFIFQYYREEENGRGNFPPRFSGLQFPNYSSELNVNALELDDSALYLCASSFDRGEKLFFGSGTQLSVL.